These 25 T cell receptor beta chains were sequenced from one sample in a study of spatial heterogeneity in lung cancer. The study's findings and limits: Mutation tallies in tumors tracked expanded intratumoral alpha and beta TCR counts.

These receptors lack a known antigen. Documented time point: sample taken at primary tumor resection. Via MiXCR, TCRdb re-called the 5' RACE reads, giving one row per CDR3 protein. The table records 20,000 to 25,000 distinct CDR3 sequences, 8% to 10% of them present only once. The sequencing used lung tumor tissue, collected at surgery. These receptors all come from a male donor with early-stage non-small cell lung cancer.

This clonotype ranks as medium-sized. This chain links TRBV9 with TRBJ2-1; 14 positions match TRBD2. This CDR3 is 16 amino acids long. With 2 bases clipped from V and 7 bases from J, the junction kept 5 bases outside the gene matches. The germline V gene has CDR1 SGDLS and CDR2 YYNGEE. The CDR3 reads CASSVRLAGGQNEQFF. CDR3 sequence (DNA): TGTGCCAGCAGCGTGAGACTAGCGGGGGGGCAAAATGAGCAGTTCTTC.

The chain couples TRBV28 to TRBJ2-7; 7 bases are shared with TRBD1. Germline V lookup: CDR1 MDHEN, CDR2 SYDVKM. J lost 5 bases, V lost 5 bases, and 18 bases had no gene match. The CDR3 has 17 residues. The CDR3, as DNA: TGTGCCAGCAGTCTCAGACCTTCCCGACAGGGCGGCCACGAGCAGTACTTC. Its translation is CASSLRPSRQGGHEQYF.

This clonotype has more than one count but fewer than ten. The CDR3 coding sequence is TGCAGTGCTAGCTTAACATTCCAGTACTTC. It specifies CSASLTFQYF. The rearrangement uses TRBV20-1 and TRBJ2-5, with no clear D. Germline V lookup: CDR1 DFQATT, CDR2 SNEGSKA (reference sequence). The CDR3 runs 10 residues. V lost 3 bases, J lost 10 bases, and 9 bases lay in between.

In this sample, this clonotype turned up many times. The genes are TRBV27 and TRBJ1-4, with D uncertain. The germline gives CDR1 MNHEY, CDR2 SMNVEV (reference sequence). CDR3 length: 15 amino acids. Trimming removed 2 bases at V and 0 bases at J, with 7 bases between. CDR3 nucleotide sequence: TGTGCCAGCAGTTTAAGAGCGTCAACTAATGAAAAACTGTTTTTT. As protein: CASSLRASTNEKLFF.

CDR3 loop: CASRGLAGGSKNIQYF. The DNA of the CDR3 is TGTGCCAGCAGGGGACTAGCGGGAGGGTCCAAAAACATTCAGTACTTC. This chain links TRBV5-6 with TRBJ2-4; 16 bases are shared with TRBD2. CDR3 length equals 16 residues. J lost 2 bases, V lost 5 bases, and 1 base had no gene match. CDR1 and CDR2 (germline): SGHDT, YYEEEE.

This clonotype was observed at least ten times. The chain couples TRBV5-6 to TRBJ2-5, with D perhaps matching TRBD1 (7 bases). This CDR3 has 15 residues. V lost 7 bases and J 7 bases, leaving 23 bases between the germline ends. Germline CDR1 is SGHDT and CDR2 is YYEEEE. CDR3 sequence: CASGAGGTGDRTQYF. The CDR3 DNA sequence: TGTGCCAGCGGAGCAGGGGGGACGGGAGACCGGACCCAGTACTTC.

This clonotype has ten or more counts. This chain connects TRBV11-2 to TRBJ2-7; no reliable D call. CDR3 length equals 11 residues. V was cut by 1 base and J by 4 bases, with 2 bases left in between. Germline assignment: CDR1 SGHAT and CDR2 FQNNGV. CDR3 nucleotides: TGTGCCAGCAGCTTAGTATACGAGCAGTACTTC. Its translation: CASSLVYEQYF.

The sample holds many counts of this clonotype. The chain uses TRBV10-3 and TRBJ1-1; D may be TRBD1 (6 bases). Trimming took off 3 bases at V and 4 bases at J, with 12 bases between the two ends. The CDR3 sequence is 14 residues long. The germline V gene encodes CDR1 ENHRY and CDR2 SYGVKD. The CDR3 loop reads CAISDRQGSTEAFF. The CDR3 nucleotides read TGTGCCATCAGTGATCGGCAGGGGAGCACTGAAGCTTTCTTT.

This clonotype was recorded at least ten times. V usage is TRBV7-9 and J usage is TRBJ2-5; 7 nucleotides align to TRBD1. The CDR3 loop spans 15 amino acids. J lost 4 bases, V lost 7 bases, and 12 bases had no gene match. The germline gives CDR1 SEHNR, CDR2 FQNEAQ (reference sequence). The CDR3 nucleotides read TGTGCCAGCACCCTCCGACAGGGCCATGGAGAGACCCAGTACTTC. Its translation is CASTLRQGHGETQYF.

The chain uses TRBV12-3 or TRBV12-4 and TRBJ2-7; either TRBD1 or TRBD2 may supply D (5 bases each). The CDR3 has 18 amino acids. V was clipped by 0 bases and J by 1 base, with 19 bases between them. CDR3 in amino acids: CASSLALSPRGSSYEQYF. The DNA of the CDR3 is TGTGCCAGCAGTTTAGCGCTAAGCCCCCGGGGCTCATCCTACGAGCAGTACTTC.

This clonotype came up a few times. The DNA for the CDR3 is TGTGCCAGCAGTTTCCGGGGCTCCGATACGCAGTATTTT. The encoded protein is CASSFRGSDTQYF. The J gene is TRBJ2-3, the V gene TRBV12-3 or TRBV12-4, with D perhaps assigned TRBD1 or TRBD2 (5 bases each). V was trimmed by 3 bases and J by 6 bases, leaving 10 bases between them. The CDR3 loop spans 13 amino acids.

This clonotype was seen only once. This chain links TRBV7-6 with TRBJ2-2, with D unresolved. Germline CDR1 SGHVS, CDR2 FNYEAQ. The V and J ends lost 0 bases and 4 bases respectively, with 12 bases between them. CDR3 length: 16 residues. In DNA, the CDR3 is TGTGCCAGCAGCTTAGCGTTCCGGACGTTCACCGGGGAGCTGTTTTTT. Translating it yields CASSLAFRTFTGELFF. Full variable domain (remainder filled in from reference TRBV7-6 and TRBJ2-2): GAGVSQSPRYKVTKRGQDVALRCDPISGHVSLYWYRQALGQGPEFLTYFNYEAQQDKSGLPNDRFSAERPEGSISTLTIQRTEQRDSAMYRCASSLAFRTFTGELFFGEGSRLTVL.

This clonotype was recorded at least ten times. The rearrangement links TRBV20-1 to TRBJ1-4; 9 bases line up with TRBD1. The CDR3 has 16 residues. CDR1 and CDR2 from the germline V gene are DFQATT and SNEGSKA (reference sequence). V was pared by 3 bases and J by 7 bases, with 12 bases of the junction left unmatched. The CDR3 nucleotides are TGCAGTGCTAGTTCCTACCGGGACAGGGACGGTGAAAAACTGTTTTTT. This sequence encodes CSASSYRDRDGEKLFF.

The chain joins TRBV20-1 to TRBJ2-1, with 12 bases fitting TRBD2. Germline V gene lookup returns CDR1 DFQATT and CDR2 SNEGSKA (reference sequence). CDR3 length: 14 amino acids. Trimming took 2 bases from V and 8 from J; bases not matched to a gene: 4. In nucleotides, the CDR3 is TGCAGTGCTAGAACTAGCGGGAGGAACTATGAGCAGTTCTTC. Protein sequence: CSARTSGRNYEQFF.

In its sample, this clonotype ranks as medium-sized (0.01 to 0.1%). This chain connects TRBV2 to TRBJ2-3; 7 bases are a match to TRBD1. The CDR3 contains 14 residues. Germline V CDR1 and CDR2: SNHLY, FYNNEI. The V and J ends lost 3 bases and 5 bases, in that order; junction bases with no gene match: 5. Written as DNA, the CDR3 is TGTGCCAGCAGTGACAGGGGGTGGCAAGATACGCAGTATTTT. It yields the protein CASSDRGWQDTQYF.

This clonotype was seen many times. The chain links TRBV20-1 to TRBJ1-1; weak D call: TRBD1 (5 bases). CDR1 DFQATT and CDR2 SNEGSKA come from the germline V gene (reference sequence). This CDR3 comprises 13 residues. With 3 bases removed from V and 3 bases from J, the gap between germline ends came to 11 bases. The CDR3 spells CSASSPRDTEAFF. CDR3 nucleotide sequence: TGCAGTGCTAGTTCCCCCAGGGACACTGAAGCTTTCTTT.

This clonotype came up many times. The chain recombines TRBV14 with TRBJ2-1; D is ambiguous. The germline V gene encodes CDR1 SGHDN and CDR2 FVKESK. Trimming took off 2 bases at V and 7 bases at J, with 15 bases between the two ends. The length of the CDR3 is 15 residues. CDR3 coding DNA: TGTGCCAGCAGCCAATATTATCTCCGTCGGAATGAGCAGTTCTTC. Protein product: CASSQYYLRRNEQFF.

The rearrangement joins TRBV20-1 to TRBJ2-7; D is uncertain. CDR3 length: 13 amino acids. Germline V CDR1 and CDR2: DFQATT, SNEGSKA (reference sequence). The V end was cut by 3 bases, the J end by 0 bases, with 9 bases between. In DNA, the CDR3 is TGCAGTGCTAGTGTACCGGGCTCCTACGAGCAGTACTTC. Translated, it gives CSASVPGSYEQYF.

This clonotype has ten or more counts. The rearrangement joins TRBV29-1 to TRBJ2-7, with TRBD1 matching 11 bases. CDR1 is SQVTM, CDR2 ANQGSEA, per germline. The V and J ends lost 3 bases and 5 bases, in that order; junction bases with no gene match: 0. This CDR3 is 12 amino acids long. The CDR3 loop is CSVEGQGDEQYF. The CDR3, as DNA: TGCAGCGTTGAGGGACAGGGGGACGAGCAGTACTTC.

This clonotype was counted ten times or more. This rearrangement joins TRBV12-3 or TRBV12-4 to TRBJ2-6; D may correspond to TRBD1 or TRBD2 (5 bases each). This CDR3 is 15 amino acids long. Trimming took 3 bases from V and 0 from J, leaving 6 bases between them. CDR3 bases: TGTGCCAGCAGTTTTGGGGGCTCTGGGGCCAACGTCCTGACTTTC. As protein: CASSFGGSGANVLTF.

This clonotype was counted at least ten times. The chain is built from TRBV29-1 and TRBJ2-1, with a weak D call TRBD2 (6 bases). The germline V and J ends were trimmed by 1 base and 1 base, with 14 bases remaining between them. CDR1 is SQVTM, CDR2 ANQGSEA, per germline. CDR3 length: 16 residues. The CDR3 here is CSVEVFSGYSYNEQFF. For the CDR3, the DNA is TGCAGCGTTGAAGTTTTTAGCGGTTATTCCTACAATGAGCAGTTCTTC.

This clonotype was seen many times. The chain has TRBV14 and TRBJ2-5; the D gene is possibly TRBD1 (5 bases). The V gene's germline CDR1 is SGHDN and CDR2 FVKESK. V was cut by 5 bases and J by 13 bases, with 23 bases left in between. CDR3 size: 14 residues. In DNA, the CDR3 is TGTGCCAGCAGCGAAGTCGCCTGGGGCCAGCCCTCGTACTTC. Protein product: CASSEVAWGQPSYF.

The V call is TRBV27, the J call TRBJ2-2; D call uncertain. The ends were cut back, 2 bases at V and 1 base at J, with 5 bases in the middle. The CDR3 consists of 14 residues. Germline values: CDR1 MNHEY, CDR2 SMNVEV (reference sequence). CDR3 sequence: CASSLTWNTGELFF. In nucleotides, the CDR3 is TGTGCCAGCAGTTTAACCTGGAACACCGGGGAGCTGTTTTTT.

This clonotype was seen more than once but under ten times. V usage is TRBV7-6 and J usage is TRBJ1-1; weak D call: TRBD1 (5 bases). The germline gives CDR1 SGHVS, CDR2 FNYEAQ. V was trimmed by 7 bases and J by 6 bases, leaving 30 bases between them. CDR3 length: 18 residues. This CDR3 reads CASTREYRGPKGTAEAFF. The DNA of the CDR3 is TGTGCCAGCACTCGGGAGTATCGGGGCCCCAAGGGGACCGCTGAAGCTTTCTTT.

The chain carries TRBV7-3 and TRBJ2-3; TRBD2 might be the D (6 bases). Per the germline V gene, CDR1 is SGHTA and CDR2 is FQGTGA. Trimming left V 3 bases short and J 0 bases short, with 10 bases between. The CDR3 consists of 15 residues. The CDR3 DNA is TGTGCCAGCAGCTTCGCCGGAGGGAGCACAGATACGCAGTATTTT. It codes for CASSFAGGSTDTQYF.